Following are 13 T cell receptor beta chains from one sample sequenced in a study of OX40 agonist ivuxolimab in advanced cancers. Generated by immunoSEQ multiplex PCR, the TCRdb table keeps only in-frame clones and is missing some. The sample lists about 13,000 clones; 80% were seen once. The sequences come from CD4+ or CD8+ T cells sorted from blood, collected in a trial of the OX40 agonist ivuxolimab. The receptor set was obtained from an adult with an advanced solid tumor such as melanoma, head and neck, liver or kidney cancer.

The CDR3 spells CASSPGTSFYEQYF. CDR3 bases: TGTGCCAGCAGCCCCGGGACTAGCTTCTACGAGCAGTACTTC. The chain couples TRBV5-6 to TRBJ2-7, with TRBD2 identical over 9 bases. The ends lost 4 bases at V and 3 bases at J; junction bases unmatched: 5. Germline V lookup: CDR1 SGHDT, CDR2 YYEEEE. This CDR3 region has 14 residues.

This chain joins TRBV6-5 and TRBJ1-2; TRBD1 agrees at 8 bases. The CDR3 contains 14 residues. The germline gives CDR1 MNHEY, CDR2 SVGAGI. J lost 4 bases, V lost 2 bases, and 3 bases had no gene match. CDR3 sequence: CASSYAGTGYGYTF. CDR3 sequence (DNA): TGTGCCAGCAGTTACGCCGGGACAGGCTATGGCTACACCTTC.

A note on this clone: At one end, the junction sequence differs from germline, possibly due to a read error. V gene TRBV7-9 combines with J gene TRBJ2-7, with 8 positions matching TRBD1. This CDR3 spans 15 amino acids. Germline V gene lookup returns CDR1 SEHNR and CDR2 FQNEAQ (reference sequence). CDR3: CTSSLEYGQGHEQYF. For the CDR3, the DNA is TGTACCAGCAGCTTAGAGTATGGACAGGGCCACGAGCAGTACTTC.

This clone was observed once. The chain joins TRBV9 to TRBJ2-7; possible D gene TRBD2, 7 bases. Trimming left V 6 bases short and J 2 bases short, with 15 bases between. Looked up from germline, CDR1 is SGDLS and CDR2 is YYNGEE. CDR3 length equals 14 residues. CDR3: CASTLRGATYEQYF. The CDR3 DNA sequence: TGTGCCAGCACCCTTCGGGGGGCTACCTACGAGCAGTACTTC.

This clone was counted a single time. The chain recombines TRBV6-4 with TRBJ2-1; TRBD2 aligns across 7 bases. The V gene end was trimmed by 3 bases and the J gene end by 0 bases; junction bases not matched to a gene: 5. Per germline, CDR1 MRHNA and CDR2 SNTAGT. The CDR3 length is 16 residues. The CDR3, as DNA: TGTGCCAGCAGTGAATGGGGGGGGAGCTCCTACAATGAGCAGTTCTTC. Translating gives CASSEWGGSSYNEQFF.

V gene TRBV11-2 combines with J gene TRBJ2-7; 7 bases match TRBD2. The CDR3 spans 13 residues. Looked up from germline, CDR1 is SGHAT and CDR2 is FQNNGV. With 5 bases clipped from V and 3 bases from J, the junction kept 4 bases outside the gene matches. The CDR3 loop is CASSARGDYEQYF. CDR3 coding DNA: TGTGCCAGCAGCGCCCGGGGGGACTACGAGCAGTACTTC.

CDR3 nucleotides: TGTGCCAGCAGTGACGCACTTTACAATGAGCAGTTCTTC. It translates to CASSDALYNEQFF. This chain uses TRBV6-4 with TRBJ2-1; D is undetermined. V was shortened by 2 bases and J by 4 bases, with 6 bases between the two germline ends. This CDR3 comprises 13 residues. In germline, CDR1 is MRHNA, CDR2 SNTAGT.

The CDR3 nucleotides are TGTGCCAGTAGTAAGGACCACACTGAAGCTTTCTTT. Residues: CASSKDHTEAFF. The chain joins TRBV19 to TRBJ1-1; unclear D gene. The germline V and J ends were trimmed by 4 bases and 3 bases, with 6 bases remaining between them. Germline V gives CDR1 LNHDA, CDR2 SQIVND (reference sequence). The CDR3 totals 12 residues.

The chain is built from TRBV15 and TRBJ1-5; no reliable D call. Per the germline V gene, CDR1 is LNHNV and CDR2 is YYDKDF (reference sequence). The V and J ends lost 4 bases and 4 bases respectively, with 8 bases between them. This CDR3 is 13 amino acids long. The CDR3 DNA reads TGTGCCACCAGCACCAAAAGGAATCAGCCCCAGCATTTT. Its protein is CATSTKRNQPQHF.

The CDR3 region has the DNA TGTGCCAGCTCACCACCGGTAGCCGGGAGGCGGAGCGGTGCGCAGTATTTT. Translated: CASSPPVAGRRSGAQYF. V and J are TRBV18 and TRBJ2-3; 7 bases match TRBD2. The CDR3 loop spans 17 amino acids. J lost 10 bases, V lost 0 bases, and 16 bases had no gene match. Germline V CDR1 and CDR2: KGHSH, LQKENI.

In its sample, this clone was seen a few times. The chain has TRBV5-5 and TRBJ1-1; D unresolved. Per germline, CDR1 SGHKS and CDR2 YYEKEE (reference sequence). V lost 1 base to trimming and J lost 1 base, with 5 bases between them. The CDR3 is 13 amino acids. CDR3 residues: CASSLFRNTEAFF. As DNA, the CDR3 is TGTGCCAGCAGCTTGTTCAGGAACACTGAAGCTTTCTTT.

The gene calls are TRBV7-4 and TRBJ1-5; the D is unclear. The CDR3 contains 14 residues. Per the germline V gene, CDR1 is SGHVT and CDR2 is SQSDAQ. V lost 2 bases, J lost 1 base, and 6 bases lay in between. CDR3 sequence reads: CASSLHSSNQPQHF. CDR3 coding DNA: TGTGCCAGCAGCTTACATTCAAGCAATCAGCCCCAGCATTTT.

The table lists this clone with a few counts. J is TRBJ2-7 and V is TRBV5-4; 9 bases agree with TRBD2. V shed 4 bases and J 2 bases; nucleotides not matched to a gene: 7. From germline, CDR1 is SGHNT and CDR2 YYREEE (reference sequence). The CDR3 covers 15 residues. The CDR3 nucleotides read TGTGCCAGCAGCCAAGGGACTAGCCAAGCCTACGAGCAGTACTTC. The encoded protein is CASSQGTSQAYEQYF.